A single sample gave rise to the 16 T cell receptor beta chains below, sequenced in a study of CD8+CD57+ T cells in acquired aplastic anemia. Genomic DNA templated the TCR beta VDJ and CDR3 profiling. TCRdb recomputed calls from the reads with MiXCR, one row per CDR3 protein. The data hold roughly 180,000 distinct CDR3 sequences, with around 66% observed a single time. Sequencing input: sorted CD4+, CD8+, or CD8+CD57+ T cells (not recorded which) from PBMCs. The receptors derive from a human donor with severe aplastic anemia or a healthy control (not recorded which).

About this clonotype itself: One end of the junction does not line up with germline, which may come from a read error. CDR3 in DNA: TGCGCCAGCAGCGCAGGGGTATCCTATGGCTACACCTTC. It is translated as CASSAGVSYGYTF. The chain joins TRBV2 to TRBJ1-2, with D possibly TRBD1 on 6 matching bases. The CDR3 covers 13 residues. CDR1 is SNHLY and CDR2 is FYNNEI in the germline V gene.

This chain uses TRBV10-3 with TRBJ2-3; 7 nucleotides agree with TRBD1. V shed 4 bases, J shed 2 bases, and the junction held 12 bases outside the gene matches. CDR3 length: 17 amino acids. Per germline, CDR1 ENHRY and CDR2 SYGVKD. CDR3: CAISGQGASHFTDTQYF. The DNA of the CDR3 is TGTGCCATCAGTGGACAGGGAGCCTCCCACTTCACAGATACGCAGTATTTT.

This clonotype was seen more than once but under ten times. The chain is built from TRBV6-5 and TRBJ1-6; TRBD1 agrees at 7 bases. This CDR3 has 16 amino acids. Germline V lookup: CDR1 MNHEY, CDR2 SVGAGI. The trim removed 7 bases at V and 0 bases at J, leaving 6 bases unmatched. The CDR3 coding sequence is TGTGCCAGCAATGACAGGGTTAGCTCCTATAATTCACCCCTCCACTTT. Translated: CASNDRVSSYNSPLHF.

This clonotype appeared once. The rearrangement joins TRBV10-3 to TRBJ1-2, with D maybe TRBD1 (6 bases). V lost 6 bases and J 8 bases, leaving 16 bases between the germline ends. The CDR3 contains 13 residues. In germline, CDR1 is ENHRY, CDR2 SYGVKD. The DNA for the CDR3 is TGTGCCATCAGGCTCCATAACAGGGAGGGCTACACCTTC. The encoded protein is CAIRLHNREGYTF.

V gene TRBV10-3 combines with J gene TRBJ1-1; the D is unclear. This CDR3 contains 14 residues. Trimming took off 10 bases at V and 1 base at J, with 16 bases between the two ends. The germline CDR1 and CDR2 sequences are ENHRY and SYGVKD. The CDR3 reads CASRHPGENTEAFF. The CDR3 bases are TGTGCCAGCCGCCACCCGGGCGAGAACACTGAAGCTTTCTTT.

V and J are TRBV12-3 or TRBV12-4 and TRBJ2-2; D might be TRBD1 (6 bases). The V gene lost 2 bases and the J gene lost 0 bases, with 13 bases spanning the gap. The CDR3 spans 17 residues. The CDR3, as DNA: TGTGCCAGCAGTTTACTGGCTCAGGGGACGAACACCGGGGAGCTGTTTTTT. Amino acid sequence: CASSLLAQGTNTGELFF.

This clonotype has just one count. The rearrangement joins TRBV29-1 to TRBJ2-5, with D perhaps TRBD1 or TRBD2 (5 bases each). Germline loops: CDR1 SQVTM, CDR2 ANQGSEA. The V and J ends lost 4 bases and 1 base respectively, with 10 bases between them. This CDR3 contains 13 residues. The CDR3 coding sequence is TGCAGCGTTGTCTTGGGGGTCCAAGAGACCCAGTACTTC. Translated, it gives CSVVLGVQETQYF.

The CDR3 sequence is CASRPEATNEKLFF. As DNA, the CDR3 is TGCGCCAGCAGACCAGAAGCAACTAATGAAAAACTGTTTTTT. V gene TRBV5-1 combines with J gene TRBJ1-4; D uncertain. This CDR3 contains 14 residues. CDR1 and CDR2 (germline): SGHRS, YFSETQ. V was cut by 5 bases and J by 0 bases, with 8 bases left in between.

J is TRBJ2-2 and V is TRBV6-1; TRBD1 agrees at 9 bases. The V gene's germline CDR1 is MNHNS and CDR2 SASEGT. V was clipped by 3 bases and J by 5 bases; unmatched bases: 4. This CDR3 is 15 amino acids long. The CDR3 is CASSDGQGITGELFF. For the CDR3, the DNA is TGTGCCAGCAGTGATGGACAGGGGATAACCGGGGAGCTGTTTTTT.

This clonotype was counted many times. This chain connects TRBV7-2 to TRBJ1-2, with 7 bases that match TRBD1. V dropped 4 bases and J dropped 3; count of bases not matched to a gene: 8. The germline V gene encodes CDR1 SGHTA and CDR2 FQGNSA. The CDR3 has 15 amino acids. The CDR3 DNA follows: TGTGCCAGCAGCTCCCTCGAGGGGGCATACTATGGCTACACCTTC. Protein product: CASSSLEGAYYGYTF.

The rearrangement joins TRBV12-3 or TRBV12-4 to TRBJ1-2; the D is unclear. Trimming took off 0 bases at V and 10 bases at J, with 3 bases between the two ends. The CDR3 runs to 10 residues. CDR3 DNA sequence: TGTGCCAGCAGTTTAGCTCACTACACCTTC. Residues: CASSLAHYTF.

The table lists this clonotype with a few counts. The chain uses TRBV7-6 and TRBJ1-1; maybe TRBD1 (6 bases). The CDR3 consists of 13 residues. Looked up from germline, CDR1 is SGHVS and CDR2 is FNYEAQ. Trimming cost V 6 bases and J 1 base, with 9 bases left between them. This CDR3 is CASSRQENTEAFF. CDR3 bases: TGTGCCAGCAGTCGACAGGAGAACACTGAAGCTTTCTTT.

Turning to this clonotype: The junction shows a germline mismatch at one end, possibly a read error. CDR3 nucleotides: TGCGGCGTTGAGGGGGGGAGCTCCTACGAGCAGTTCTTC. This gives the protein CGVEGGSSYEQFF. The gene calls are TRBV29-1 and TRBJ2-1; D perhaps matches TRBD2 (7 bases). The CDR3 is 13 residues long. Germline V lookup: CDR1 SQVTM, CDR2 ANQGSEA.

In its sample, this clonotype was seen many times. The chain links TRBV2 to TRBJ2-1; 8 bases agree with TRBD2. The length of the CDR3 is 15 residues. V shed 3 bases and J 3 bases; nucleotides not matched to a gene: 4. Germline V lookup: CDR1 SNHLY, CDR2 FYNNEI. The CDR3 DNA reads TGTGCCAGCAGTGAGAGCGGGGGACGCTACAATGAGCAGTTCTTC. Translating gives CASSESGGRYNEQFF.

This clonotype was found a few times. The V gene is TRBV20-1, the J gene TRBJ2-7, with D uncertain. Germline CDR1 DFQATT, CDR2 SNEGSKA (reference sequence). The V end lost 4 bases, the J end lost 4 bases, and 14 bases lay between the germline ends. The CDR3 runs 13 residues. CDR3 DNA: TGCAGTGCTAACGGACGAACCGGGTACGAGCAGTACTTC. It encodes CSANGRTGYEQYF.

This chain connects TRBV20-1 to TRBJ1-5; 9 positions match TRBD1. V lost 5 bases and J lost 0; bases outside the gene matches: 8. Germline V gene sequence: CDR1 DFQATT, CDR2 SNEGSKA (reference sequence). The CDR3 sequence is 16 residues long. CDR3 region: CSALPGQGYSNQPQHF. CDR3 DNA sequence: TGCAGTGCTTTACCGGGACAGGGTTATAGCAATCAGCCCCAGCATTTT.